This is a list of T cell receptor beta chains from one sample in a study of T cells in Graves' hyperthyroidism and ophthalmopathy. TCRdb fed the multiplex PCR reads into MiXCR, producing one record per CDR3 protein. The sample consists of 200,000 to 300,000 distinct CDR3 sequences, 15% to 20% of them appearing once. Material for sequencing was blood. The receptor source for this set is a woman aged 18-29 years with Graves' ophthalmopathy. Both conserved end residues are part of each CDR3. D genes are given only for firm matches. Some rows have no size entry. The others give once, few or many, or a class for an expanded clone.

v_gene	len	j_gene	abundance	d_gene	CDR3aa	CDR3nt
TRBV4-1	13	TRBJ1-5	many	-	CASSQERNQPQHF	TGCGCCAGCAGCCAAGAGCGAAATCAGCCCCAGCATTTT
TRBV5-5	14	TRBJ2-5	many	TRBD1	CASSTGQPGETQYF	TGTGCCAGCAGCACGGGACAGCCGGGGGAGACCCAGTACTTC
TRBV27	15	TRBJ1-2	many	-	CASSLWQGYIDGYTF	TGTGCCAGCAGTTTATGGCAGGGTTATATCGATGGCTACACCTTC
TRBV29-1	13	TRBJ2-7	-	TRBD1	CSVIGQGTWEQYF	TGCAGCGTTATCGGACAGGGGACTTGGGAGCAGTACTTC
TRBV4-3	14	TRBJ2-2	many	-	CASSQETLTGELFF	TGCGCCAGCAGCCAAGAGACCCTCACCGGGGAGCTGTTTTTT
TRBV11-2	16	TRBJ1-2	-	TRBD1	CASNGTRDRATYGYTF	TGTGCCAGCAACGGAACCCGGGACAGGGCAACCTATGGCTACACCTTC
TRBV14	16	TRBJ2-1	many	-	CASSRLKLGDHNEQFF	TGTGCCAGCAGCCGCCTTAAATTGGGAGACCACAATGAGCAGTTCTTC
TRBV7-3	15	TRBJ2-2	many	-	CASSPGTQRSGELFF	TGTGCCAGCAGCCCCGGGACTCAGAGGTCCGGGGAGCTGTTTTTT
TRBV24-1	17	TRBJ2-1	many	TRBD1	CATSDPQGTGVNNEQFF	TGTGCCACCAGTGATCCGCAGGGGACAGGGGTAAACAATGAGCAGTTCTTC
TRBV28	14	TRBJ1-1	many	-	CASSFRGPNTEAFF	TGTGCCAGCAGTTTTAGGGGACCGAACACTGAAGCTTTCTTT
TRBV20-1	14	TRBJ1-1	many	-	CSARVGGPNTEAFF	TGCAGTGCTAGGGTCGGGGGGCCGAACACTGAAGCTTTCTTT
TRBV27	12	TRBJ1-5	many	-	CASSFWNQPQHF	TGTGCCAGCAGTTTCTGGAATCAGCCCCAGCATTTT
TRBV20-1	14	TRBJ1-5	-	-	CSASDPGGNQPQHF	TGCAGTGCAAGCGACCCAGGGGGCAATCAGCCCCAGCATTTT
TRBV9	18	TRBJ1-3	-	-	CASSAGGRAPGPGDTIYF	TGTGCCAGCAGCGCCGGCGGGCGGGCTCCCGGACCAGGGGACACCATATATTTT
TRBV18	14	TRBJ1-1	few	-	CASSSMTANTEAFF	TGTGCCAGCTCATCCATGACAGCGAACACTGAAGCTTTCTTT
TRBV5-1	15	TRBJ2-5	-	-	CASSLVEGRQETQYF	TGCGCCAGCAGCTTGGTGGAGGGGCGCCAAGAGACCCAGTACTTC
TRBV18	13	TRBJ2-2	many	-	CASSVYDTSELFF	TGTGCCAGCTCCGTATATGACACGAGTGAGCTGTTTTTT
TRBV7-7	16	TRBJ2-5	many	TRBD1	CASSLVTGGDQETQYF	TGTGCTAGCAGCTTAGTTACAGGGGGCGATCAAGAGACCCAGTACTTC
TRBV6-2/TRBV6-3	15	TRBJ2-1	many	TRBD1	CASRQDRGAYNEQFF	TGTGCCAGCAGACAAGACAGGGGAGCCTACAATGAGCAGTTCTTC
TRBV30	13	TRBJ1-1	many	TRBD1	CAWRDRIGTEAFF	TGTGCCTGGAGGGACAGGATTGGAACTGAAGCTTTCTTT
TRBV9	14	TRBJ1-1	many	-	CASSADRLNTEAFF	TGTGCCAGCAGCGCCGACCGCCTGAACACTGAAGCTTTCTTT
TRBV28	15	TRBJ1-1	many	TRBD1	CASSLSGGWNTEAFF	TGTGCCAGCAGTCTCTCAGGGGGCTGGAACACTGAAGCTTTCTTT
TRBV9	13	TRBJ1-6	many	-	CASSVSWNSPLHF	TGTGCCAGCAGCGTTTCGTGGAATTCACCCCTCCACTTT
TRBV28	16	TRBJ2-3	many	TRBD2	CASSLVLAGVPDTQYF	TGTGCCAGCAGTTTAGTCCTAGCGGGGGTCCCGGATACGCAGTATTTT
TRBV20-1	15	TRBJ2-2	many	TRBD2	CSAREAGVDTGELFF	TGCAGTGCTAGAGAAGCGGGAGTAGACACCGGGGAGCTGTTTTTT
TRBV10-3	17	TRBJ1-6	many	-	CAISGEGTSSYNSPLHF	TGTGCCATCAGTGGCGAGGGGACGAGCTCCTATAATTCACCCCTCCACTTT
TRBV27	17	TRBJ2-3	many	-	CASSYKTGPQGADTQYF	TGTGCCAGCAGTTATAAGACGGGACCACAGGGAGCAGATACGCAGTATTTT